Sequencing of this TCR beta chain was carried out in a study of identical twins (dated by TCRdb to about 2016). Study-wide context: The study deep-sequenced TCR alpha and beta repertoires from monozygotic twins, unrelated adults of various ages and cord blood to test whether fetal clonotypes persist. To rule out contamination, the twin experiments were replicated at different times with different library preparation protocols. Results and caveats for the whole study, not just this receptor: In monozygotic twins, out-of-frame TCR alpha sharing was systematically underestimated by recombination models, although the models agreed with sharing between unrelated individuals. Compared with coincidental sharing between unrelated individuals, out-of-frame TCR alpha sequences shared between twins had an excess of sequences with low generation probability. Because the same donors could not be followed over many years, the conclusions depended on cross-sectional statistical analysis. Abundant cord blood beta clonotypes had fewer insertions, young adult naive repertoires showed a similar but weaker trend, and memory repertoires showed no such trend. Zero-insertion analyses could be partly confounded by invariant T cells such as MAIT and iNKT, although diverse VJ usage argued against such confounding for most clonotypes. Excess twin sharing in beta out-of-frame sequences was weaker because fewer shared sequences lowered the signal-to-noise ratio.

Every donor in the study was a healthy Caucasian. The twin cohort comprised three pairs of female monozygotic twins, all aged about 18 to 29 years. Positive isolation kits from Invitrogen were used to isolate the CD4+ and CD8+ T cell populations. This clonotype showed up just a few times. Its recognized antigen is unknown. No qualities accompany the bases; no much larger clone lies one base away. The library was obtained by 5' RACE. Sequencing was carried out with an Illumina HiSeq 2000. Template switching introduced a universal primer binding site; the final cDNA contained a unique molecular identifier, enabling accurate counting of TCR cDNA molecules. First-strand cDNA for TCR alpha and beta chains was synthesized from specific primers in the conserved constant-segment region. Each cDNA library was double barcoded, with a SMART-Mk sample barcode plus Illumina barcodes, to control for contamination. TruSeq adapter sequences, together with Illumina sample barcodes, were added in two successive PCR steps. Sequencing of the TCR alpha and beta cDNA libraries was done on the Illumina HiSeq platform using custom primers. The study's own analysis went as follows. Raw reads were processed with MiGEC to extract unique molecular identifiers, and MiXCR was used to determine CDR3 positions. For each individual, recombination models were inferred using an EM algorithm with the repgenHMM and IGoR tools. Shared clonotype analysis was performed with the tcR package in R, normalizing sharing by the product of cloneset sizes. To study raw recombination free of thymic and clonal selection effects, out-of-frame nonproductive sequences were analyzed. TCRdb applied fastp at Q25 and MiXCR to the public reads, then kept only in-frame beta chains. Each entry is one CDR3 protein sequence, shown with its most common DNA and genes. The V and J calls shown here were made by TCRdb, not taken from the authors' results. This sample gives under 300,000 distinct CDR3 sequences in total; 5.5% to 7.5% of them show up just once. The ten largest clonotypes hold 13% to 15% of the sample.

Germline trimming amounts to 6 bases on V and 1 base on J, with 6 as the count of junction bases outside the gene matches. The CDR3 measures 17 amino acids from cysteine to phenylalanine. Only the CDR3 DNA stays, 51 bases, in frame from base 1. These records were also assigned to another study, of T cells expressing NK-cell markers. Taken from the second paper: In sorted CD3+CD56+NKG2C+, CD3+CD56+NKG2C- and CD3+CD56-NKG2C+ T-cell subsets from roughly 8 donors, TCR beta-chain repertoires were profiled. Seven of the eight sequenced donors were HCMV-seropositive and one was HCMV-seronegative. In several experiments an anti-gammadeltaTCR antibody was added to restrict sorting to alphabetaTCR-expressing T cells. For several donors, the dominant CD3+CD56+NKG2C+ clonotypes were among the top 10 CD8+ clonotypes and accounted for about 1.0-7.5% of CD8+ T cells. Those dominant clonotypes were again the most abundant among CD3+CD56-NKG2C+ cells in a handful of donors, at 28.3-60.1%. Whether the expanded NKG2C-expressing T cell clones were specific for HCMV antigens was left unclear. Randomly selected healthy volunteers, three men and five women, were used as the eight sequenced donors. To determine HCMV serostatus, a commercial ELISA kit was used to detect HCMV-specific IgG in serum. Reads were demultiplexed and grouped by UMI with MIGEC, and clonotypes were assembled and quantified with MiTCR. To exclude erroneous sequences, only TCR cDNA sequences supported by at least two reads were retained. The tcR package was used for downstream repertoire analysis, and clonotypes were matched across fractions by CDR3 nucleotide sequence plus V segment. VDJmatch was used to annotate antigen specificity against VDJdb, with one amino acid substitution in CDR3 allowed.

The clonotype originates from a woman aged 18-29 years in good health. In this chain, TRBV12-3 or TRBV12-4 is recombined with TRBJ2-3; TRBD2 agrees with 14 junctional bases. Sequencing was performed on CD8+ T cells sorted from blood. At the DNA level, the sequence is TGTGCCAGCAGAGGACTAGCGGGGGGCAACGGCACAGATACGCAGTATTTT. This is translated as CASRGLAGGNGTDTQYF.